This T cell receptor (beta chain) came from a study of T cell responses to AZD1222 COVID-19 vaccine. Turning to the study itself: The analysis combined second doses at about 4 or about 12 weeks.

Findings and limits, study-wide: Seropositive status at baseline applied to only six AZD1222 recipients. Spike-specific TCR breadth and depth rose after two AZD1222 doses.

Libraries were prepared by immunoSEQ multiplex PCR; TCRdb keeps only in-frame clonotypes and omits some of them. The sample has about 140,000 clones, 70% to 90% seen once; the top ten hold around 5%. Worth noting for this clone: The antigen is undetermined.

Germline V gene data show CDR1 as MDHEN and CDR2 as SYDVKM. The V and J ends lost 7 bases and 7 bases respectively, with 13 bases between them. CDR3 length: 13 amino acids. This sequence originates from an adult in good health. The rearrangement joins TRBV28 to TRBJ1-4; D gene ambiguous. The input for sequencing was peripheral blood, taken on day 0 of AZD1222 vaccination. The DNA of the CDR3 is TGTGCCAGCACCGGCTTCTCCTTTGAAAAACTGTTTTTT. This encodes CASTGFSFEKLFF. The entire variable domain, with the rest obtained from reference TRBV28 and TRBJ1-4, is as follows: DVKVTQSSRYLVKRTGEKVFLECVQDMDHENMFWYRQDPGLGLRLIYFSYDVKMKEKGDIPEGYSVSREKKERFSLILESASTNQTSMYLCASTGFSFEKLFFGSGTQLSVL.